This T cell receptor beta chain appears in the sequencing data of a study of identical twins. TCRdb called the 5' RACE reads again in MiXCR, with one record for every CDR3 protein. The table includes about 520,000 distinct CDR3 sequences, roughly a fifth detected once. Comments on this clonotype: What it binds is not known.

CDR1 is KGHSH, CDR2 LQKENI, per germline. The CDR3 covers 14 residues. Trimming removed 3 bases at V and 3 bases at J, with 9 bases between. Study results and limitations: Twin-shared out-of-frame alpha sequences showed excess low generation probability.

The same data also contributed to another study, on T cells expressing NK-cell markers. According to that study: In more than five donors, dominant CD3+CD56+NKG2C+ clones formed roughly 1.0-7.5% of CD8+ cells.

The rearrangement links TRBV18 to TRBJ2-1, with a tentative D call TRBD1 (5 bases). Sequencing was performed on CD4+ T cells sorted from blood. This TCR came from a woman under 30 in good health. The CDR3 DNA is TGTGCCAGCTCACCTAGTCAGGGCTACAATGAGCAGTTCTTC. Translated: CASSPSQGYNEQFF.